Described below is a single T cell receptor beta chain sequence and its context. Its antigen remains unknown. Method: immunoSEQ multiplex PCR; TCRdb's copy keeps in-frame clones and lacks some. The sample lists 27,000 or so clones; about 89% were seen once. This specimen comes from a study of T cells in narcolepsy. Notes on the study in general: Blood of same and different patients, but not healthy controls, reportedly held recurring autoreactive clonotypes. Autoreactive clone sequences were missing from some blood memory CD4+ repertoires.

Trimming shortened V by 7 bases and J by 4 bases, and 13 bases separated the two germline ends. The CDR3 is made up of 13 amino acids. CDR1 is ENHRY, CDR2 SYGVKD, per germline. The chain recombines TRBV10-3 with TRBJ1-1; D not certain. The sequence was collected from a human donor with narcolepsy. Input material: CD45RA- memory CD4+ T cells from PBMCs. The DNA of the CDR3 is TGTGCCATCACGGAGGATAGGGTCACTGAAGCTTTCTTT. This codes for CAITEDRVTEAFF.